Included here is one TCR beta chain sequence, with context. Authors' processing steps: Reference gene primer amplification yielded estimated nucleated cell counts. Method: immunoSEQ multiplex PCR; TCRdb's copy keeps in-frame clones and lacks some. For V, J and clone size, that table is used; D and trimming come from the DNA. The data hold approximately 41,000 clones, with approximately 88% observed a single time. These data belong to a study of blood T cell repertoires in COVID-19. Study details: The United States, Italy and Spain supplied acute and convalescent COVID-19 samples.

The germline gives CDR1 MDHEN, CDR2 SYDVKM. Deletions cut 7 bases from V and 5 bases from J, with 12 bases between. The length of the CDR3 is 13 residues. The chain employs TRBV28 and TRBJ2-1, with TRBD1 as a possible D gene (6 bases). The receptor was derived from a woman aged 40 to 50 with acute or convalescent COVID-19. The sequenced sample was peripheral blood. CDR3 in DNA: TGTGCCAGCAAGGGGGTCGGTCACAATGAGCAGTTCTTC. Encoded protein: CASKGVGHNEQFF.